This T cell receptor (beta chain) was identified during a study of spatial heterogeneity in lung cancer. The overall study: Raw sequencing reads included, on average, more than eight appearances of each unique TCR and UMI combination.

The CDR3 loop spans 15 amino acids. Looked up from germline, CDR1 is SEHNR and CDR2 is FQNEAQ (reference sequence). Trimming took 0 bases from V and 6 from J, leaving 15 bases between them. Findings of the study overall: Counts of expanded alpha and beta TCRs within tumors tracked the tumor nonsynonymous mutation count.

Time point in this sample: sample taken at primary tumor resection. There were approximately 69 donors, all of them untreated patients with early-stage non-small cell lung cancer. The authors sequenced whole RNA from tumor, nontumor lung or frozen PBMC without sorting. TCR cDNA molecules each carried a unique molecular identifier. TCRdb re-derived calls from the 5' RACE reads in MiXCR, one entry per CDR3 protein. Of approximately 6,700 distinct CDR3 sequences in the sample, around 1.3% are singletons; the top ten hold about 8.8%. This clonotype appeared many times. Its antigen is unknown. The chain couples TRBV7-9 to TRBJ2-7, with D possibly called TRBD1 or TRBD2 (5 bases each). Source: lung tumor tissue, taken at surgery. The TCR sequence derives from a male donor with early-stage non-small cell lung cancer. DNA for the CDR3: TGTGCCAGCAGCTTAGCCTCGCAGAGGGGAACCGAGCAGTACTTC. This codes for CASSLASQRGTEQYF.